Detailed here is one T cell receptor (beta chain). Antigen: not known. In germline, CDR1 is MNHEY, CDR2 SMNVEV (reference sequence). There are 15 residues in the CDR3. With V trimmed by 3 bases and J by 5 bases, 7 bases remained unmatched. This sample is part of a study of T cell responses to AZD1222 COVID-19 vaccine. Broader study findings: Spike was spanned by vaccine-associated CD4 TCRs, with dominance at 160-218 and 743-854.

Profiling relied on immunoSEQ multiplex PCR, and the TCRdb table lists in-frame clones only, not all of them. Of approximately 130,000 clones listed, approximately 92% were seen once; the top ten hold 4.2%. The chain recombines TRBV27 with TRBJ1-3; 7 nucleotides match TRBD1. This receptor was obtained from an adult who received the MenACWY meningococcal vaccine as a control. The specimen was peripheral blood, collected 28 days after the second dose of the MenACWY control vaccine. The CDR3 here is CASSFGQVNRNTIYF. The CDR3 DNA reads TGTGCCAGCAGTTTCGGACAGGTGAATAGAAACACCATATATTTT.